The entry below gives a single T cell receptor beta chain sequence along with its context. Profiling relied on immunoSEQ multiplex PCR, and the TCRdb table lists in-frame clones only, not all of them. The sample has about 75,000 clones, about 97% seen once; the top ten hold under 0.35%. The data belong to a study of technical replicates of blood from several donors. V dropped 7 bases and J dropped 5; count of bases not matched to a gene: 5. This CDR3 spans 13 amino acids. CDR1 and CDR2 from the germline V gene are WNHNN and SYGVQD (reference sequence). Source material: T cells isolated from PBMCs. This sequence joins TRBV10-1 and TRBJ2-1; 7 nucleotides agree with TRBD2. This clonotype originated in a human donor in good health. The CDR3 reads CASTGGPNNEQFF. CDR3 DNA sequence: TGCGCCAGCACGGGAGGCCCCAACAATGAGCAGTTCTTC.